The 5 T cell receptor beta chains listed next were all sequenced from one sample in a study of T cell changes during pregnancy in multiple sclerosis. Measured with immunoSEQ multiplex PCR; TCRdb has only the in-frame clones, and not every one. This sample has tens of thousands of clones, with approximately 90% found just once. Sequences were derived from CD4+ T cells from peripheral blood mononuclear cells, sampled after pregnancy. The source is a female donor in good health, enrolled as a control in a pregnancy study.

The chain couples TRBV19 to TRBJ2-7, with TRBD1 matching 12 bases. CDR3 size: 20 residues. V was pared by 6 bases and J by 7 bases, with 25 bases of the junction left unmatched. Germline V CDR1 and CDR2: LNHDA, SQIVND (reference sequence). The DNA for the CDR3 is TGTGCCAGTAGCCCAGAAAAGGCGAGGACCCGGGACAGGGGGCGGCATGAGCAGTACTTC. Translation: CASSPEKARTRDRGRHEQYF.

The V and J genes are TRBV18 and TRBJ1-1; tentatively, D is TRBD1 (6 bases). The CDR3 totals 16 residues. CDR1 KGHSH and CDR2 LQKENI come from the germline V gene. The V end lost 3 bases, the J end lost 0 bases, and 14 bases lay between the germline ends. This CDR3 is CASSPLDSPMNTEAFF. In DNA, the CDR3 is TGTGCCAGCTCACCCCTGGACAGCCCGATGAACACTGAAGCTTTCTTT.

The rearrangement links TRBV18 to TRBJ1-4; D remains unclear. V was pared by 6 bases and J by 8 bases, with 16 bases between. This CDR3 has 14 residues. Germline V CDR1 and CDR2: KGHSH, LQKENI. CDR3 sequence: CASSMTPFNEKLFF. The CDR3 bases are TGTGCCAGCTCCATGACTCCCTTCAACGAAAAACTGTTTTTT.

The chain recombines TRBV7-2 with TRBJ2-7; TRBD2 matches at 7 bases. Germline CDR1 reads SGHTA; CDR2 reads FQGNSA. CDR3 length equals 13 residues. J gave up 5 bases and V 3 bases, and 4 bases lay outside the gene matches. CDR3 amino acids: CASSLGGRHEQYF. The CDR3 nucleotides are TGTGCCAGCAGCTTGGGAGGGCGCCACGAGCAGTACTTC. Filled out from reference TRBV7-2 and TRBJ2-7, the complete variable domain reads GAGVSQSPSNKVTEKGKDVELRCDPISGHTALYWYRQSLGQGLEFLIYFQGNSAPDKSGLPSDRFSAERTGGSVSTLTIQRTQQEDSAVYLCASSLGGRHEQYFGPGTRLTVT.

DNA for the CDR3: TGTGCCAGCAGTGAGTCCACAGGACCTCAAGAGACCCAGTACTTC. Amino acids: CASSESTGPQETQYF. The rearrangement joins TRBV25-1 to TRBJ2-5; D is perhaps TRBD1 (5 bases). Trimming removed 3 bases at V and 2 bases at J, with 13 bases between. Per germline, CDR1 MGHDK and CDR2 SYGVNS. The CDR3 length is 15 residues.